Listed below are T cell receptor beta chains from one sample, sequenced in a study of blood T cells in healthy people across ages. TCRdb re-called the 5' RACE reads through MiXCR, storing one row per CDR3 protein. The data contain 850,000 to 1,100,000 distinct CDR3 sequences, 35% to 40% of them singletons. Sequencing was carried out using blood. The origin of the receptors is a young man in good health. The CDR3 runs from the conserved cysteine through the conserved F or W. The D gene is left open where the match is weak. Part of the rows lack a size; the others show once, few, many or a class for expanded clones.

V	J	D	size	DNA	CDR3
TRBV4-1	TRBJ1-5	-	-	TGCGCCAGCAGCCAAAGAAGAGATAGCAATCAGCCCCAGCATTTT	CASSQRRDSNQPQHF
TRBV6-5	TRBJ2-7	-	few	TGTGCCAGCAGTTACGGGCGGATCTCCTACGAGCAGTACTTC	CASSYGRISYEQYF
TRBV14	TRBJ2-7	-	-	TGTGCCAGCAGACGGCCTCCAAGCTACGAGCAGTACTTC	CASRRPPSYEQYF
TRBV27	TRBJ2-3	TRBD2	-	TGTGCCAGCAGTTCCCCGGGACTAGCGGGGATTCGAGCAGATACGCAGTATTTT	CASSSPGLAGIRADTQYF
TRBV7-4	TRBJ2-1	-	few	TGTGCCAGCAGCCGGAGCGAATACAATGAGCAGTTCTTC	CASSRSEYNEQFF
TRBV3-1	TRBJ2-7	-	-	TGTGCCAGCAGCCACGCGTCCCTTTTTGAGCAGTACTTC	CASSHASLFEQYF
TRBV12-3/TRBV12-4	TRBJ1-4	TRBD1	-	TGTGCCAGCAGTTCGCCCGTGACAGGGGCCGCCGGAAAACTGTTTTTT	CASSSPVTGAAGKLFF
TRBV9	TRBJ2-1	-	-	TGTGCCAGCAGCAAACATGCAGGGGTCATCGGGAATGAGCAGTTCTTC	CASSKHAGVIGNEQFF
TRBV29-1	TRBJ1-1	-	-	TGCAGCTCGCGGACGGAAGGGGAAAACACTGAAGCTTTCTTT	CSSRTEGENTEAFF
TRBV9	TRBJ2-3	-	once	TGTGCCAGCAGCGTAGGGAGGGGGACGAGTACGCAGTATTTT	CASSVGRGTSTQYF
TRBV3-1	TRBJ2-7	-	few	TGTGCCAGCGGACAACGGAGCTCCTACAATGAGCAGTACTTC	CASGQRSSYNEQYF
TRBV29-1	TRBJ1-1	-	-	TGCAGCGTGGCGATTGCAGGGAGGGACACTGAAGCTTTCTTT	CSVAIAGRDTEAFF
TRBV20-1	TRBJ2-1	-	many	TGCAGTGCTAGAGATGGTTTAGCCAATACTGAGCAGTTCTTC	CSARDGLANTEQFF
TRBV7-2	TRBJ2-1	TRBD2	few	TGTGCCAGCAGCCGAAGGAGCGGGGGGGCCACCTACAATGAGCAGTTCTTC	CASSRRSGGATYNEQFF
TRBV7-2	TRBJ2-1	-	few	TGTGCCAGCAGCTTAGAGCTTCGAGGAATCGGGCAGTTCTTC	CASSLELRGIGQFF
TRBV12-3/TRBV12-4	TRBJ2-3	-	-	TGTGCCAGCAGTTTCGGGGGCCAGTCGGATACGCAGTATTTT	CASSFGGQSDTQYF
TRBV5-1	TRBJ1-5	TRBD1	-	TGCGCCAGCAGTCCAGGGGGGCCGCCCCAGCATTTT	CASSPGGPPQHF
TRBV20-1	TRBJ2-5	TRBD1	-	TGCAGTGCTGACAGGGGAAGTAACCAAGAGACCCAGTACTTC	CSADRGSNQETQYF
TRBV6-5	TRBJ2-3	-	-	TGTGCCAGCAGTTACTCGGCTAGCACAGATACGCAGTATTTT	CASSYSASTDTQYF
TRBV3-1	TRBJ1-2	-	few	TGTGCCAGCAGAAAAGCGGGGAAGACCTATGGCTACACCTTC	CASRKAGKTYGYTF
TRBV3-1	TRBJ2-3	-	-	TGTGCCAGCAGCCAAGATAGCGGATTTCCAGCAGATACGCAGTATTTT	CASSQDSGFPADTQYF
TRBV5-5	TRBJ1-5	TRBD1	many	TGTGCCAGCAGCCCGGGACAGGACAATCAGCCCCAGCATTTT	CASSPGQDNQPQHF
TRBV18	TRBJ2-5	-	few	TGTGCCAGCTCACCACCAATGGAAGAGACCCAGTACTTC	CASSPPMEETQYF
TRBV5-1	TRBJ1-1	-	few	TGCGCCAGCAGCTTGGGGCGGAGAATGAACACTGAAGCTTTCTTT	CASSLGRRMNTEAFF
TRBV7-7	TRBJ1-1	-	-	TGTGCCAGCAGCTTCGGGGCCTCCGGAGCTAAAGCTTTCTTT	CASSFGASGAKAFF
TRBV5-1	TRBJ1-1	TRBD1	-	TGCGCCAGCAGCCCCGGGACAGGGAAGGTGAACACTGAAGCTTTCTTT	CASSPGTGKVNTEAFF
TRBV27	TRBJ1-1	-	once	TGTGCCAGCAGTCCCGGGACCTCATTCACTGAAGCTTTCTTT	CASSPGTSFTEAFF
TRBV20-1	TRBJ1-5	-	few	TGCAGTGCTAGAAAACAGGCCAATCAGCCCCAGCATTTT	CSARKQANQPQHF
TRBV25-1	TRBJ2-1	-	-	TGTGCCAGCAGTGAAACAGGTCCAATCGGGCAGTTCTTC	CASSETGPIGQFF
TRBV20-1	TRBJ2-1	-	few	TGCAGTGCTAAATCTCGCGGGGACCCTTTGAGTAATGAGCAGTTCTTC	CSAKSRGDPLSNEQFF
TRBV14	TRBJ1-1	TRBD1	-	TGTGCCAGCAGTCCCCAGGGGGCGGTCTCCACTGAAGCTTTCTTT	CASSPQGAVSTEAFF
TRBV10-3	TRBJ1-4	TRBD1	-	TGTGCCATCAGTGACGTCGACAGGGCTGATGAAAAACTGTTTTTT	CAISDVDRADEKLFF
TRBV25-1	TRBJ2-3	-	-	TGTGCCAGCAGTGAATATATGAGGGGTTCAGATACGCAGTATTTT	CASSEYMRGSDTQYF
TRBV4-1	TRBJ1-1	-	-	TGCGCCAGCAGCCAAGGCCATCCCCAGATGAACACTGAAGCTTTCTTT	CASSQGHPQMNTEAFF
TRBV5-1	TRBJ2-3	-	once	TGCGCCAGCGGGGTGGAAACTAGCACAGATACGCAGTATTTT	CASGVETSTDTQYF
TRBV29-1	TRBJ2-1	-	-	TGCAGCGTTGAAGGGTTGGCCAATGAGCAGTTCTTC	CSVEGLANEQFF
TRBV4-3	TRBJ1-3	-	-	TGCGCCAGCAGCCAGGCGACAGGCATCTCTGGAAACACCATATATTTT	CASSQATGISGNTIYF
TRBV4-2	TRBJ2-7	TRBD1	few	TGTGCCAGCAGCGACGGACAGGGACAAGCTTTTCGCTACGAGCAGTACTTC	CASSDGQGQAFRYEQYF
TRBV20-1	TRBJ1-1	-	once	TGCAGTGCTTACCCAGGAAACACTGAAGCTTTCTTT	CSAYPGNTEAFF
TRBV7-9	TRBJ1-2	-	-	TGTGCCAGCGGCCGAGGCGCCGATGGCTACACCTTC	CASGRGADGYTF
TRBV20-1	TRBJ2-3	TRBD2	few	TGCAGTGCTAGTTCCTTTAGCGGGGGGGCAGATACGCAGTATTTT	CSASSFSGGADTQYF
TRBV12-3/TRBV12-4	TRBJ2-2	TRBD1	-	TGTGCCAGCAGCGGGACAGGGTTCACCGGGGAGCTGTTTTTT	CASSGTGFTGELFF
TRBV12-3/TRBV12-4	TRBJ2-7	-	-	TGTGTCAGCAGCGCCTTAGGGCCTTCCTACGAGCAGTACTTC	CVSSALGPSYEQYF
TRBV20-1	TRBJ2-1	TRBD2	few	TGCAGTGCAGAGGGGGGGACTAGCGGGGGGATCGACAATGAGCAGTTCTTC	CSAEGGTSGGIDNEQFF
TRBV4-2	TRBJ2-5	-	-	TGTGCCAGCAGCCAAGCAGCTTGGCAGCTCCAAGAGACCCAGTACTTC	CASSQAAWQLQETQYF
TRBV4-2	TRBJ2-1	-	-	TGTGCCAGCAGCCTACAGGGGAGGAATGGGCAGTTCTTC	CASSLQGRNGQFF
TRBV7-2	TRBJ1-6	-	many	TGTGCCAGCAGCTTTAGCAGGGATAATTCACCCCTCCACTTT	CASSFSRDNSPLHF
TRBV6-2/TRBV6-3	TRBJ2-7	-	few	TGTGCCAGCAAGCAGGTTTACGAGCAGTACTTC	CASKQVYEQYF
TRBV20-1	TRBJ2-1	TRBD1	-	TGCAGTGCTGTTAGGACAGGGAATTTTCGTTTC	CSAVRTGNFRF
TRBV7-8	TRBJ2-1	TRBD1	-	TGTGCCAGCAGCTTAGCGACAGGGGGCGACTACAATGAGCAGTTCTTC	CASSLATGGDYNEQFF
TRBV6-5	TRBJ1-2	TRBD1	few	TGTGCCAGCAGCCGAGGACAGGGCGACTATGGCTACACCTTC	CASSRGQGDYGYTF
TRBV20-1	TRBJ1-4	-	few	TGCAGTGCTAGAGTGGGGGGCGCAGCCGAAAAACTGTTTTTT	CSARVGGAAEKLFF
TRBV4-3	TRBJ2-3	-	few	TGCGCCAGCAGCCAAAAGGGGATCACAGATACGCAGTATTTT	CASSQKGITDTQYF
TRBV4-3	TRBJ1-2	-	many	TGCGCCAGCAGCCAAGATAGGGCAACCGGCTATGGCTACACCTTC	CASSQDRATGYGYTF